This is a list of T cell receptor beta chains from one sample in a study of beta chain features in type 1 diabetes. Clones were read by immunoSEQ multiplex PCR, and TCRdb kept only the in-frame ones, dropping some. The data show 860,000 or so clones, roughly 15% seen once. Sequencing was done on a sample of naive CD4+ T cells from blood. Receptors originate from a woman aged 18-30 years in good health. Each CDR3 is given with its conserved first and last residue. The order of the fields is CDR3 DNA, CDR3 protein, clone size, V gene, J gene, D gene. The D gene is left open where the match is weak. Rows give clone size only sometimes, using once, few, many, or a class for an expanded clone.

CDR3 DNA: TGTGCCACCAGCAGAGGGGACTCCCAAGAGACCCAGTACTTC
CDR3 protein: CATSRGDSQETQYF
clone size: few
V gene: TRBV15
J gene: TRBJ2-5
D gene: NA

CDR3 DNA: TGTGCCAGCAGCTCACGGGGGACTTACGAGCAGTACTTC
CDR3 protein: CASSSRGTYEQYF
clone size: NA
V gene: TRBV6-5
J gene: TRBJ2-7
D gene: NA

CDR3 DNA: TGTGCCAGTAGAGACAGGGGAAACACCTACGAGCAGTACTTC
CDR3 protein: CASRDRGNTYEQYF
clone size: few
V gene: TRBV19
J gene: TRBJ2-7
D gene: TRBD1

CDR3 DNA: TGTGCCAGCAGTTCACCCAACCCCCGGGGCTACACCTTC
CDR3 protein: CASSSPNPRGYTF
clone size: NA
V gene: TRBV28
J gene: TRBJ1-2
D gene: NA

CDR3 DNA: TGTGCCAGCAGCGTAACAGGACATCCCAATCAGCCCCAGCATTTT
CDR3 protein: CASSVTGHPNQPQHF
clone size: NA
V gene: TRBV9
J gene: TRBJ1-5
D gene: NA

CDR3 DNA: TGTGCCCGCAGCAGGGGGACTAGCGGAGGGGGCGCCGCCTACGAGCAGTACTTC
CDR3 protein: CARSRGTSGGGAAYEQYF
clone size: NA
V gene: TRBV9
J gene: TRBJ2-7
D gene: TRBD2

CDR3 DNA: TGTGCCAGCAGAACCTCAGGGGGATACCAAGAGACCCAGTACTTC
CDR3 protein: CASRTSGGYQETQYF
clone size: few
V gene: TRBV27
J gene: TRBJ2-5
D gene: TRBD1

CDR3 DNA: TGTGCCAGCAGCTTAGTCTACTCCATCTACAATGAGCAGTTCTTC
CDR3 protein: CASSLVYSIYNEQFF
clone size: NA
V gene: TRBV7-2
J gene: TRBJ2-1
D gene: NA

CDR3 DNA: TGTGCCAGCAGTGAAGCAGGACTAAACTACGAGCAGTACTTC
CDR3 protein: CASSEAGLNYEQYF
clone size: NA
V gene: TRBV6-1
J gene: TRBJ2-7
D gene: NA

CDR3 DNA: TGCGCCAGCAGCCACGGACAGGGCGCGAACACCGGGGAGCTGTTTTTT
CDR3 protein: CASSHGQGANTGELFF
clone size: few
V gene: TRBV4-3
J gene: TRBJ2-2
D gene: TRBD1

CDR3 DNA: TGTGCCAGCAGACCACAGGGGGAAGATACGCAGTATTTT
CDR3 protein: CASRPQGEDTQYF
clone size: NA
V gene: TRBV5-4
J gene: TRBJ2-3
D gene: TRBD1

CDR3 DNA: TGTGCCAGCAGCCGGCAGGGGGTTCAAGAGACCCAGTACTTC
CDR3 protein: CASSRQGVQETQYF
clone size: few
V gene: TRBV7-2
J gene: TRBJ2-5
D gene: TRBD1

CDR3 DNA: TGTGCCAGCAGTTCGGGACAGGGTTACACTGAAGCTTTCTTT
CDR3 protein: CASSSGQGYTEAFF
clone size: NA
V gene: TRBV28
J gene: TRBJ1-1
D gene: TRBD1

CDR3 DNA: TGTGCCAGCAGGTACAGGGATAGCAATCAGCCCCAGCATTTT
CDR3 protein: CASRYRDSNQPQHF
clone size: NA
V gene: TRBV6-6
J gene: TRBJ1-5
D gene: NA

CDR3 DNA: TGTGCCAGCAGCTTAATTCCCGTAACAGCAACTAATGAAAAACTGTTTTTT
CDR3 protein: CASSLIPVTATNEKLFF
clone size: few
V gene: TRBV7-9
J gene: TRBJ1-4
D gene: NA

CDR3 DNA: TGTGCCAGCAGTGAACTGGGGCGCGGTGAAAAACTGTTTTTT
CDR3 protein: CASSELGRGEKLFF
clone size: few
V gene: TRBV2
J gene: TRBJ1-4
D gene: NA

CDR3 DNA: TGCGCCAGCAGCCACGTAGGGGGGACAGGGTTCGCCAATGAGCAGTTCTTC
CDR3 protein: CASSHVGGTGFANEQFF
clone size: NA
V gene: TRBV4-3
J gene: TRBJ2-1
D gene: TRBD1

CDR3 DNA: TGTGCCAGCAGGGCTAGCGGGAGGGAGACCGGGGAGCTGTTTTTT
CDR3 protein: CASRASGRETGELFF
clone size: NA
V gene: TRBV7-9
J gene: TRBJ2-2
D gene: TRBD2

CDR3 DNA: TGTGCCAGCAGTCGGACTAGCGGGAGATGGTATGAGCAGTTCTTC
CDR3 protein: CASSRTSGRWYEQFF
clone size: few
V gene: TRBV6-5
J gene: TRBJ2-1
D gene: TRBD2

CDR3 DNA: TGTGCCAGCATTCCCTGGGATCCTAGTGAAAAACTGTTTTTT
CDR3 protein: CASIPWDPSEKLFF
clone size: NA
V gene: TRBV2
J gene: TRBJ1-4
D gene: NA

CDR3 DNA: TGTGCCATCAGTGCCGGGCTAGCGGGAGGTAATGAGCAGTTCTTC
CDR3 protein: CAISAGLAGGNEQFF
clone size: few
V gene: TRBV10-3
J gene: TRBJ2-1
D gene: TRBD2

CDR3 DNA: TGTGCCAGCAGCTTAACCCGGAGGGCAGGGGACAATGAGCAGTTCTTC
CDR3 protein: CASSLTRRAGDNEQFF
clone size: NA
V gene: TRBV7-3
J gene: TRBJ2-1
D gene: NA

CDR3 DNA: TGTGCCAGCAGCCGTGCTATGGAGACCCAGTACTTC
CDR3 protein: CASSRAMETQYF
clone size: NA
V gene: TRBV7-2
J gene: TRBJ2-5
D gene: NA

CDR3 DNA: TGTGCCAGCAGCCTCCTCCGGACCCCCCGCGGCTACACCTTC
CDR3 protein: CASSLLRTPRGYTF
clone size: few
V gene: TRBV11-2
J gene: TRBJ1-2
D gene: NA

CDR3 DNA: TGTGCCAGCAGCTTACAACAGGGGATCCCCGGGGAGCTGTTTTTT
CDR3 protein: CASSLQQGIPGELFF
clone size: few
V gene: TRBV11-2
J gene: TRBJ2-2
D gene: TRBD1

CDR3 DNA: TGTGCCATCAGTGGGACAGGGGGCGCGGGTGCTTTCTTT
CDR3 protein: CAISGTGGAGAFF
clone size: few
V gene: TRBV10-3
J gene: TRBJ1-1
D gene: TRBD1

CDR3 DNA: TGTGCCAGCGAGCTAGCGGGGCTCTCCTACGAGCAGTACTTC
CDR3 protein: CASELAGLSYEQYF
clone size: NA
V gene: TRBV2
J gene: TRBJ2-7
D gene: TRBD2

CDR3 DNA: TGTGCCAGCAGGCCAGGGACTAGCGGCTCCTACGAGCAGTACTTC
CDR3 protein: CASRPGTSGSYEQYF
clone size: NA
V gene: TRBV27
J gene: TRBJ2-7
D gene: TRBD2

CDR3 DNA: TGCAGCGCTGGAAGACTAGCGGGATTTGACCCCCCCGGGAACAATGAGCAGTTCTTC
CDR3 protein: CSAGRLAGFDPPGNNEQFF
clone size: few
V gene: TRBV29-1
J gene: TRBJ2-1
D gene: TRBD2

CDR3 DNA: TGTGCCAGCAGTTACCTGGCCCTCGGGATGACCCAGTACTTC
CDR3 protein: CASSYLALGMTQYF
clone size: NA
V gene: TRBV6-7
J gene: TRBJ2-5
D gene: NA

CDR3 DNA: TGCAGCGAAAGGGACAGGGTTGTTCCCCGTCCAAAAAATGAAAAACTGTTTTTT
CDR3 protein: CSERDRVVPRPKNEKLFF
clone size: NA
V gene: TRBV29-1
J gene: TRBJ1-4
D gene: TRBD1